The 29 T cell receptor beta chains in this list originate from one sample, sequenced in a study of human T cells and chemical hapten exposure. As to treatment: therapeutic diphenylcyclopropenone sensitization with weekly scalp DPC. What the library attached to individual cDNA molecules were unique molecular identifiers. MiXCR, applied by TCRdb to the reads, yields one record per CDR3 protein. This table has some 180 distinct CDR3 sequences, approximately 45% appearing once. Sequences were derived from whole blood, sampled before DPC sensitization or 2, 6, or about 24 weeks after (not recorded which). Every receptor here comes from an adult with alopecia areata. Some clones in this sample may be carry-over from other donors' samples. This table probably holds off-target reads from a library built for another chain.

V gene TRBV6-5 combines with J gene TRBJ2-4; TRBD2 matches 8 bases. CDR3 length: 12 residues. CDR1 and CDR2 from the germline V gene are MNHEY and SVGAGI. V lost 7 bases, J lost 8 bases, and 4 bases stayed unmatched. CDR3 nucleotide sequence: TGTGCCAGCACCGGGAGGGAGGACATTCAGTACTTC. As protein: CASTGREDIQYF.

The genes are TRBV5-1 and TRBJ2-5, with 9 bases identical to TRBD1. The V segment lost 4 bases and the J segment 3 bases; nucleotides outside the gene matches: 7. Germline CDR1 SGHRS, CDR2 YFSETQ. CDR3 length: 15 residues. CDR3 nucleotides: TGCGCCAGCAGCGTTGGACAGGGGAGCGAAGAGACCCAGTACTTC. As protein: CASSVGQGSEETQYF.

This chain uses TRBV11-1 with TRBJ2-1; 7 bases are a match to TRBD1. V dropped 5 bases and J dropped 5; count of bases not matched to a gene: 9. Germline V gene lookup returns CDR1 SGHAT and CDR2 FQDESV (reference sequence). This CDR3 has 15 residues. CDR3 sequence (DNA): TGTGCCAGCAGCCGCACCGGGGACAGTGACAATGAGCAGTTCTTC. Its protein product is CASSRTGDSDNEQFF.

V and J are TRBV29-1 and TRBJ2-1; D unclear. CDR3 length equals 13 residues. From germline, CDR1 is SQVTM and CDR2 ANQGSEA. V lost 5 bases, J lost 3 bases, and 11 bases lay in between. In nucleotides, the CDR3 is TGCAGCGTTAGAGCGAGCAGCTACAATGAGCAGTTCTTC. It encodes CSVRASSYNEQFF.

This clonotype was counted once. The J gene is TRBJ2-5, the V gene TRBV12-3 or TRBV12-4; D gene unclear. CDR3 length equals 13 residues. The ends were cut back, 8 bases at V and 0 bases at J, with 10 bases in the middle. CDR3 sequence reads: CASENSYQETQYF. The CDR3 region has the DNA TGTGCCAGCGAAAACTCGTACCAAGAGACCCAGTACTTC.

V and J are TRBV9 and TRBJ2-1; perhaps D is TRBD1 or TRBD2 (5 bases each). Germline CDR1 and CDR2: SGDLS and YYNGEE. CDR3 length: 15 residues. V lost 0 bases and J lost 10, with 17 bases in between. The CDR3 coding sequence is TGTGCCAGCAGCGTAGGGGGTATCCCCGAGGGGGAGCAGTTCTTC. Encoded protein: CASSVGGIPEGEQFF.

The CDR3 DNA follows: TGTGCCAGCACTCAGCACGACGAGACCCAGTACTTC. Protein: CASTQHDETQYF. The rearrangement joins TRBV7-6 to TRBJ2-5; no firm D call. Trimming removed 7 bases from V and 5 bases from J, with 11 bases in between. CDR3 size: 12 residues. Germline CDR1 and CDR2: SGHVS and FNYEAQ.

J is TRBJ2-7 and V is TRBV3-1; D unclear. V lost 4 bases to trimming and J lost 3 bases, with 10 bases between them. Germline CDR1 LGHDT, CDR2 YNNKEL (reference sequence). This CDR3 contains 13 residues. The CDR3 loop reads CASSPGGLYEQYF. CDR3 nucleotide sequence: TGTGCCAGCAGCCCGGGCGGCCTCTACGAGCAGTACTTC.

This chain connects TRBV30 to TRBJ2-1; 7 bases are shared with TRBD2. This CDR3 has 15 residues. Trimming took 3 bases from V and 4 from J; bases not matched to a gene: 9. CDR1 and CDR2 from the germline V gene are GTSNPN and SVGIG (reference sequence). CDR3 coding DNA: TGTGCCTGGAGGCAACCAGCGGGGTCATACAATGAGCAGTTCTTC. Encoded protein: CAWRQPAGSYNEQFF.

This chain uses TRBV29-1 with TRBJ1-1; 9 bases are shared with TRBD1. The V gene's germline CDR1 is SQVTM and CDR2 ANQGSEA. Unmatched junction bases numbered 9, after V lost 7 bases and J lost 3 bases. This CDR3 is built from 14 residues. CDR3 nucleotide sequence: TGCAGCGGGGGAGGTGGACAGGGGCACACTGAAGCTTTCTTT. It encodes CSGGGGQGHTEAFF.

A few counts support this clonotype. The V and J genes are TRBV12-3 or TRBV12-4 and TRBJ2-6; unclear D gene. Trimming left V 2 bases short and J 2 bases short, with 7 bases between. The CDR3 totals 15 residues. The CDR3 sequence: CASSLYGTGANVLTF. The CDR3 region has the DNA TGTGCCAGCAGTTTATATGGAACTGGGGCCAACGTCCTGACTTTC.

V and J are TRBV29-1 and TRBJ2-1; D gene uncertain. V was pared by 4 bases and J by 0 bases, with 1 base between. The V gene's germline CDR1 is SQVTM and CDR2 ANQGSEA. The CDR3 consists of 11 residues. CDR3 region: CSVVSYNEQFF. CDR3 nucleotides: TGCAGCGTTGTCTCCTACAATGAGCAGTTCTTC.

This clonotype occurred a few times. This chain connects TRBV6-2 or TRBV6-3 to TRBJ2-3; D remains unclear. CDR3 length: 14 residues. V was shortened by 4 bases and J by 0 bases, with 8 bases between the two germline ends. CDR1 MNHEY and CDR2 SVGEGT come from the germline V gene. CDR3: CASSSGGSTDTQYF. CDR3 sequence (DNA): TGTGCCAGCAGTTCGGGCGGTAGCACAGATACGCAGTATTTT.

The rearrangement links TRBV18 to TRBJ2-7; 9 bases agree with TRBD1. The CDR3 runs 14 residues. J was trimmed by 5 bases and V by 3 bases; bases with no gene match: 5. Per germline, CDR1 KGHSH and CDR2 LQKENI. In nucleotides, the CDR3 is TGTGCCAGCTCACCTGGACAGGGGAGAGACGAGCAGTACTTC. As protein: CASSPGQGRDEQYF.

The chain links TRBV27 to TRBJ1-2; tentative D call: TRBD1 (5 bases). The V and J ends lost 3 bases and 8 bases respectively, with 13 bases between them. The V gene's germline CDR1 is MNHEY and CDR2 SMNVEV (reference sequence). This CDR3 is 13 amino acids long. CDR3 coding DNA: TGTGCCAGCAGTTTTGGGGGGTTCAACGGCTACACCTTC. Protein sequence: CASSFGGFNGYTF.

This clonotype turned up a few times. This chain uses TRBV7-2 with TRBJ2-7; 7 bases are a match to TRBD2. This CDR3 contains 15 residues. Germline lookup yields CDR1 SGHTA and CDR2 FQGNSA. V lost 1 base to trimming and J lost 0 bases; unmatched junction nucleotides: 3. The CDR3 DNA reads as TGTGCCAGCAGCTTAGGAAGCGGGGCCTCCTACGAGCAGTACTTC. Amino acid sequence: CASSLGSGASYEQYF.

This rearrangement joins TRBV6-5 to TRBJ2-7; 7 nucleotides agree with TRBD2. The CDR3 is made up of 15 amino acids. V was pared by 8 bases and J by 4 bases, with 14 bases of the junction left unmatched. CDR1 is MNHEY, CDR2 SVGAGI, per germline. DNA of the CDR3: TGTGCCAGCTCCCCCGGGGGGTTCGGCAATTACGAGCAGTACTTC. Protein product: CASSPGGFGNYEQYF.

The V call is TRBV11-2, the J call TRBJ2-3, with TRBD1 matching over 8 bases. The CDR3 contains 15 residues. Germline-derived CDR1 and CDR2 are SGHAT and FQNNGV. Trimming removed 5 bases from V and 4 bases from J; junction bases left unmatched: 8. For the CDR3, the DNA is TGTGCCAGCAGCAGGACAGGGACAAGCTCAGATACGCAGTATTTT. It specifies CASSRTGTSSDTQYF.

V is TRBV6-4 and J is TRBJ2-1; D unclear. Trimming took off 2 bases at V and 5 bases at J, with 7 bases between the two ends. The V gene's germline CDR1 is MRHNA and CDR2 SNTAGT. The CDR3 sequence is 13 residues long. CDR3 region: CASSDQPHNEQFF. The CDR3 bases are TGTGCCAGCAGTGACCAGCCCCACAATGAGCAGTTCTTC.

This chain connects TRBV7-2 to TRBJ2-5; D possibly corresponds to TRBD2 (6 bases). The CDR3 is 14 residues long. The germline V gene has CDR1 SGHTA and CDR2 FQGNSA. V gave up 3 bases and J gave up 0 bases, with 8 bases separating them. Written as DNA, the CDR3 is TGTGCCAGCAGCTTGGGACTTAACCAAGAGACCCAGTACTTC. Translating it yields CASSLGLNQETQYF.

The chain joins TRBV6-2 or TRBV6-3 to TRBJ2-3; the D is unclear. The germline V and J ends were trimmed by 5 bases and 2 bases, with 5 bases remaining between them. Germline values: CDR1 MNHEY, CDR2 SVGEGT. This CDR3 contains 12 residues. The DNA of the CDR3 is TGTGCCAGCAGTAAAGACACAGATACGCAGTATTTT. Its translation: CASSKDTDTQYF.

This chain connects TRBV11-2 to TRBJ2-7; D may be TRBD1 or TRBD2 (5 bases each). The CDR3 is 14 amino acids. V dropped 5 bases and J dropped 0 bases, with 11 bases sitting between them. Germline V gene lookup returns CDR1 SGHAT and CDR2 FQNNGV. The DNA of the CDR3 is TGTGCCAGCAGCCGGGACCGGCTCTCCTACGAGCAGTACTTC. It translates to CASSRDRLSYEQYF.

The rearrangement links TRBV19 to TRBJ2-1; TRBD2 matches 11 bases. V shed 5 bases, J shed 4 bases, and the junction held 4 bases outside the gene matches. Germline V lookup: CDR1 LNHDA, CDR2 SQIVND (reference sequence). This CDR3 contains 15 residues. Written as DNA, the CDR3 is TGTGCCAGTAGTGTAACTAGCGGGGGTTACAATGAGCAGTTCTTC. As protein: CASSVTSGGYNEQFF.

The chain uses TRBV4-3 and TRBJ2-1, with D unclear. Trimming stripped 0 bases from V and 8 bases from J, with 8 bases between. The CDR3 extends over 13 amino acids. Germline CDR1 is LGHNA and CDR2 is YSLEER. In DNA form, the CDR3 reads TGCGCCAGCAGCCAAGAGGCTTCGGATGAGCAGTTCTTC. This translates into CASSQEASDEQFF.

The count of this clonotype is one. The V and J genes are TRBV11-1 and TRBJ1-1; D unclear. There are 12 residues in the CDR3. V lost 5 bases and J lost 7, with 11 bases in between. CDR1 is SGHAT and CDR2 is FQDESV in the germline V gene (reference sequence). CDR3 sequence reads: CASSPQAGEAFF. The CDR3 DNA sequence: TGTGCCAGCAGCCCCCAGGCAGGTGAAGCTTTCTTT. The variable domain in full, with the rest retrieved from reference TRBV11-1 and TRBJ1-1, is EAEVAQSPRYKITEKSQAVAFWCDPISGHATLYWYRQILGQGPELLVQFQDESVVDDSQLPKDRFSAERLKGVDSTLKIQPAELGDSAMYLCASSPQAGEAFFGQGTRLTVV.

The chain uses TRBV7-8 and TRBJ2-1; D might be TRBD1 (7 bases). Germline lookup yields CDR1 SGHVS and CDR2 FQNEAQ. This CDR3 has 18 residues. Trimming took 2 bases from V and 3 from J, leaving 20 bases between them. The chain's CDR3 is CASSLTLQGEANYNEQFF. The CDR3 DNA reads TGTGCCAGCAGCTTAACCCTGCAGGGGGAGGCTAACTACAATGAGCAGTTCTTC.

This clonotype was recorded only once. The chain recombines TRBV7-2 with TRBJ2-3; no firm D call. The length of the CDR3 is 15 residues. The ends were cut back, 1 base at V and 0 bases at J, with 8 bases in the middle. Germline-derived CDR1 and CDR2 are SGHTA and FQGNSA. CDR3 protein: CASSLDVHSTDTQYF. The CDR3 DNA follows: TGTGCCAGCAGCTTAGATGTGCACAGCACAGATACGCAGTATTTT.

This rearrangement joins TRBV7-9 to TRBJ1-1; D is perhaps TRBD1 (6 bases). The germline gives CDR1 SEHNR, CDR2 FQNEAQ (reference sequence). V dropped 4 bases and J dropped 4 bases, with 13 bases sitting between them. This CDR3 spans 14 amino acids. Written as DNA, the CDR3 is TGTGCCAGCAGCTCAGGGGATACCCGCACTGAAGCTTTCTTT. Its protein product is CASSSGDTRTEAFF.

The CDR3 DNA reads as TGTGCCAGCAGCCTGCGGAGGGCCATGGGAAACATTCAGTACTTC. It translates to CASSLRRAMGNIQYF. The chain uses TRBV3-2 and TRBJ2-4; the table assigns TRBD2, which was not confirmed against the DNA. TRBV3-2 is shown as a pseudogene. The CDR3 sequence is 15 residues long.